This T cell receptor (beta chain) was retrieved from a study of T-cell reconstitution after alpha-beta-depleted transplantation in children. Broader study findings: Expanded graft clones numbering several hundred reportedly gave rise to alpha-beta T cells about two months after transplant. T-cell counts and diversity were attributed mostly to newly produced T cells one year after transplant.

Trimming took off 5 bases at V and 2 bases at J, with 10 bases between the two ends. Germline values: CDR1 LGHNA, CDR2 YNFKEQ. The CDR3 spans 13 residues. Details on this clonotype: Its antigen is not known. A read error may explain this, as a much larger clone is one base away. This likely comes from a read error, as the CDR3 has no conserved phenylalanine or tryptophan at its end.

Preparation of the TCRbeta library was carried out with unique molecular identifiers. Using its own MiXCR run on the PCR reads, TCRdb lists one record per CDR3 protein. The data hold about 200,000 distinct CDR3 sequences, with 6.3% observed a single time. The sequencing used PBMCs, collected before TCRalphabeta/CD19-depleted stem cell transplant. The receptor was isolated from a girl under two years old with combined immunodeficiency, due to receive a stem cell transplant. The chain recombines TRBV4-2 with TRBJ2-7; tentatively, D is TRBD2 (5 bases). CDR3 loop: CASSYYGAYEQYL. The CDR3, as DNA: TGTGCCAGCAGCTACTACGGGGCCTACGAGCAGTACCTC.